The source of this T cell receptor (beta chain) is a study of radiotherapy plus CTLA-4 blockade in lung cancer. The overall study: For 18% of patients, objective responses occurred, and 30% to 35% had disease control.

Profiling relied on immunoSEQ multiplex PCR, and the TCRdb table lists in-frame clones only, not all of them. Among roughly 62,000 clones listed, around 77% were seen once. The sequencing used peripheral blood, collected from a patient treated with radiotherapy plus ipilimumab. The receptor was derived from a human donor with non-small cell lung cancer who had a complete response to radiotherapy plus ipilimumab.

Here the CDR3 reads CASSGMRGFTEAFF. Written as DNA, the CDR3 is TGTGCCAGCAGTGGAATGCGGGGTTTCACTGAAGCTTTCTTT. J is TRBJ1-1 and V is TRBV25-1; D is unresolved. CDR1 is MGHDK, CDR2 SYGVNS, per germline. V dropped 4 bases and J dropped 4 bases, with 13 bases sitting between them. The CDR3 totals 14 residues.